This entry lists 17 T cell receptor beta chains sequenced from one sample in a study of Tregs in tolerant kidney transplant recipients. Related graft donors supplied nonmyeloablative bone marrow transplants, and mixed chimerism was transient. Profiled with immunoSEQ multiplex PCR; TCRdb holds only in-frame clones, not every one. This sample has some 56,000 clones, with around 90% found just once. Sequences were derived from CD8+ T cells from blood (PBMCs), sampled 24 months after the transplant. The receptors were gathered from a human patient who received a combined kidney and bone marrow transplant. Some T cells may have originated in the graft donor.

The chain recombines TRBV5-6 with TRBJ2-4; D unresolved. V lost 6 bases and J lost 0, with 10 bases in between. Germline CDR1 and CDR2: SGHDT and YYEEEE. The CDR3 totals 14 residues. CDR3 sequence reads: CASTLFLAKNIQYF. For the CDR3, the DNA is TGTGCCAGCACCTTATTCCTAGCCAAAAACATTCAGTACTTC. The full variable domain, completed using reference TRBV5-6 and TRBJ2-4, is DAGVTQSPTHLIKTRGQQVTLRCSPKSGHDTVSWYQQALGQGPQFIFQYYEEEERQRGNFPDRFSGHQFPNYSSELNVNALLLGDSALYLCASTLFLAKNIQYFGAGTRLSVL.

The chain has TRBV7-9 and TRBJ1-2; 9 bases fit TRBD1. From germline, CDR1 is SEHNR and CDR2 FQNEAQ (reference sequence). The CDR3 extends over 14 amino acids. V lost 1 base to trimming and J lost 11 bases; unmatched junction nucleotides: 8. The CDR3 is CASSLGGDRAAYTF. CDR3 sequence (DNA): TGTGCCAGCAGCTTAGGAGGGGACAGGGCTGCTTACACCTTC. Using reference TRBV7-9 and TRBJ1-2 for the parts outside the CDR3, the full variable domain is DTGVSQNPRHKITKRGQNVTFRCDPISEHNRLYWYRQTLGQGPEFLTYFQNEAQLEKSRLLSDRFSAERPKGSFSTLEIQRTEQGDSAMYLCASSLGGDRAAYTFGSGTRLTVV.

Concerning this clone itself: Other DNA sequences in this sample translate to the same CDR3. The chain carries TRBV28 and TRBJ1-6; maybe TRBD1 (5 bases). The CDR3 is 15 residues long. Germline CDR1 and CDR2: MDHEN and SYDVKM. V was shortened by 2 bases and J by 9 bases, with 14 bases between the two germline ends. CDR3 in amino acids: CASSLPGPPISPLHF. CDR3 DNA sequence: TGTGCCAGCAGTTTACCAGGGCCCCCGATTTCACCCCTCCACTTT.

Only one count was recorded for this clone. The CDR3 DNA sequence: TGTGCCACCTACCCAGCGGCGGGGGCCCCCAAGCAGTACTTC. This translates into CATYPAAGAPKQYF. The rearrangement joins TRBV10-3 to TRBJ2-7, with D tentatively TRBD2 (7 bases). Germline CDR1 is ENHRY and CDR2 is SYGVKD. CDR3 length: 14 residues. With 10 bases removed from V and 8 bases from J, the gap between germline ends came to 24 bases.

The chain couples TRBV7-3 to TRBJ2-3, with 7 bases fitting TRBD1. The V gene end was trimmed by 1 base and the J gene end by 6 bases; junction bases not matched to a gene: 1. The germline gives CDR1 SGHTA, CDR2 FQGTGA. The CDR3 extends over 13 amino acids. CDR3 residues: CASSLKGADTQYF. The CDR3 DNA reads as TGTGCCAGCAGCTTAAAGGGGGCGGATACGCAGTATTTT.

The chain's CDR3 is CASSPWGAGGPVYEQYF. DNA for the CDR3: TGTGCCAGCAGCCCCTGGGGAGCGGGAGGACCCGTCTACGAGCAGTACTTC. The V and J genes are TRBV11-2 and TRBJ2-7, with 9 bases lining up with TRBD2. This CDR3 spans 17 amino acids. J gave up 3 bases and V 5 bases, and 14 bases lay outside the gene matches. Germline CDR1 and CDR2: SGHAT and FQNNGV.

The chain employs TRBV29-1 and TRBJ2-1; 8 bases map to TRBD2. Losses at the gene ends were 7 bases for V and 8 bases for J; bases not matched to a gene: 7. CDR3 length: 12 residues. Per the germline V gene, CDR1 is SQVTM and CDR2 is ANQGSEA. The CDR3 loop is CSATSGFDEQFF. CDR3 coding DNA: TGCAGCGCAACTAGCGGTTTCGATGAGCAGTTCTTC.

This chain uses TRBV19 with TRBJ2-7; 9 nucleotides agree with TRBD2. The J segment lost 4 bases and the V segment lost 5 bases, leaving 6 bases of the junction unmatched. Germline CDR1 reads LNHDA; CDR2 reads SQIVND (reference sequence). This CDR3 has 14 amino acids. The CDR3 protein is CASSYLAGKYEQYF. DNA for the CDR3: TGTGCCAGTAGTTACCTAGCGGGAAAATACGAGCAGTACTTC.

This chain links TRBV5-7 with TRBJ2-2, with D perhaps matching TRBD2 (6 bases). TRBV5-7 is filed as an ORF, its function uncertain. CDR3 length equals 14 residues. V lost 0 bases to trimming and J lost 9 bases, with 12 bases between them. CDR3 DNA: TGTGCCAGCAGCTTGGTACTGGGAGGCCGGGAGCTGTTTTTT. Protein sequence: CASSLVLGGRELFF.

The chain carries TRBV9 and TRBJ2-2; 10 bases map to TRBD2. CDR1 and CDR2 (germline): SGDLS, YYNGEE. The CDR3 loop spans 15 amino acids. The trim removed 4 bases at V and 7 bases at J, leaving 7 bases unmatched. This chain's CDR3 is CASSRAGGDGGELFF. The CDR3, as DNA: TGTGCCAGCAGCCGAGCGGGGGGGGATGGCGGGGAGCTGTTTTTT.

V usage is TRBV27 and J usage is TRBJ2-7; maybe TRBD2 (6 bases). Trimming cost V 3 bases and J 3 bases, with 15 bases left between them. CDR3 length: 15 residues. The germline gives CDR1 MNHEY, CDR2 SMNVEV (reference sequence). In DNA, the CDR3 is TGTGCCAGCAGTTTCCACGGGGGTTTAGTCTACGAGCAGTACTTC. The encoded protein is CASSFHGGLVYEQYF.

This chain links TRBV27 with TRBJ2-1, with 7 bases that match TRBD2. Trimming at V came to 6 bases and at J to 4 bases, leaving 9 bases not matched to a gene. This CDR3 region has 15 residues. Germline CDR1 is MNHEY and CDR2 is SMNVEV (reference sequence). The CDR3 bases are TGTGCCAGCAGGGGTCTAGCGGAGTGGTACAATGAGCAGTTCTTC. This gives the protein CASRGLAEWYNEQFF.

The V gene is TRBV7-8, the J gene TRBJ2-1; 14 bases map to TRBD2. The J segment lost 15 bases and the V segment lost 2 bases, leaving 6 bases of the junction unmatched. Germline V gene sequence: CDR1 SGHVS, CDR2 FQNEAQ. This CDR3 contains 14 residues. The CDR3 loop is CASSLRGTSGRWFF. The CDR3 DNA follows: TGTGCCAGCAGCTTACGGGGGACTAGCGGGAGATGGTTCTTC.

The chain uses TRBV9 and TRBJ2-1, with 7 bases aligning to TRBD2. Germline V gene sequence: CDR1 SGDLS, CDR2 YYNGEE. This CDR3 has 15 amino acids. Germline trimming cut 4 bases from V and 7 bases from J; bases unmatched to any gene: 11. The CDR3 DNA is TGTGCCAGCAGCCCGTGGGGGGGGGATACGAATGAGCAGTTCTTC. Encoded protein: CASSPWGGDTNEQFF.

This rearrangement joins TRBV7-6 to TRBJ2-7; D unclear. This CDR3 has 11 amino acids. Trimming left V 2 bases short and J 6 bases short, with 5 bases between. The germline V gene encodes CDR1 SGHVS and CDR2 FNYEAQ. CDR3: CASSLTSEQYF. The CDR3 nucleotides read TGTGCCAGCAGCTTAACTTCCGAGCAGTACTTC.

In its sample, this clone was seen once. The CDR3 DNA reads as TGTGCCAGTAGTATTGGGGTGGGAGACTACAATGAGCAGTTCTTC. As protein: CASSIGVGDYNEQFF. The chain couples TRBV19 to TRBJ2-1; D is perhaps TRBD2 (5 bases). The V gene lost 3 bases and the J gene lost 3 bases, with 12 bases spanning the gap. The CDR3 runs 15 residues. Germline loops: CDR1 LNHDA, CDR2 SQIVND (reference sequence).

This chain joins TRBV4-2 and TRBJ2-5, with D maybe TRBD2 (6 bases). The J call may be in error: the DNA end matches TRBJ2-7 better. The CDR3 is 15 amino acids. Germline assignment: CDR1 LGHNA and CDR2 YNFKEQ. CDR3 residues: CASSQGGGLYYEQYF. CDR3 nucleotide sequence: TGTGCCAGCAGCCAAGGAGGAGGGTTATACTACGAGCAGTACTTC.